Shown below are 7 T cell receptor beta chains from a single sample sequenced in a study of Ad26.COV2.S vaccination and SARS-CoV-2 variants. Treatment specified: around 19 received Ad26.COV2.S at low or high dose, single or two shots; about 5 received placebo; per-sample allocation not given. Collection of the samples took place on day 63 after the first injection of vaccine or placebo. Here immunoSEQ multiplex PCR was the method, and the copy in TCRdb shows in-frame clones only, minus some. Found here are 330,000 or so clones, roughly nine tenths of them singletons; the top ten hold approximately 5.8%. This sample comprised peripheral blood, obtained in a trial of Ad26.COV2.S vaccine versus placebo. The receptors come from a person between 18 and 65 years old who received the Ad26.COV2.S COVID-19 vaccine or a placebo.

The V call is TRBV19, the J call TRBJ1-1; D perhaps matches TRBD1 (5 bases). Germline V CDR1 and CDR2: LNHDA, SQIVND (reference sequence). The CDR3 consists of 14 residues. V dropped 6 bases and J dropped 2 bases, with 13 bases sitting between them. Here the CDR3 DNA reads TGTGCCAGTAGAGAACCAGGGTATAACACTGAAGCTTTCTTT. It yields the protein CASREPGYNTEAFF.

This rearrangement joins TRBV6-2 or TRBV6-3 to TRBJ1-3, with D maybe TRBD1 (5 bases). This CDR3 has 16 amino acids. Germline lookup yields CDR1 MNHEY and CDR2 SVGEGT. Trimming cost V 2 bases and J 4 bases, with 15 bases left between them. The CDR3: CASSYRVRTLGNTIYF. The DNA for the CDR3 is TGTGCCAGCAGTTACCGGGTCAGGACACTCGGAAACACCATATATTTT.

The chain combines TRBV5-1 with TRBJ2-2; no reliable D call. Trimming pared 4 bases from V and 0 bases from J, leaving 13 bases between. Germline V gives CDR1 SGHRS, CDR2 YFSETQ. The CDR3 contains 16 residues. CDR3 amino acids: CASSINGNPNTGELFF. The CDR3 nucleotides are TGCGCCAGCAGCATTAACGGAAATCCGAACACCGGGGAGCTGTTTTTT.

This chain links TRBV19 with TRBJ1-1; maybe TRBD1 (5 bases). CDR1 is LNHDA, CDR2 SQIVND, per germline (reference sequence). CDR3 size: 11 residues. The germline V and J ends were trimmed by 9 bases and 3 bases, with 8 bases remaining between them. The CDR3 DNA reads TGTGCCAGCCGAGGGGACACTGAAGCTTTCTTT. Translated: CASRGDTEAFF.

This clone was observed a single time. The CDR3 spells CASSLRVNTEAFF. CDR3 DNA sequence: TGTGCCAGCAGCCTACGGGTAAACACTGAAGCTTTCTTT. The J gene is TRBJ1-1, the V gene TRBV3-1 (or the pseudogene TRBV3-2); D gene ambiguous. The length of the CDR3 is 13 residues. The V end was cut by 4 bases, the J end by 2 bases, with 8 bases between. Germline V gene lookup returns CDR1 LGHDT and CDR2 YNNKEL (reference sequence).

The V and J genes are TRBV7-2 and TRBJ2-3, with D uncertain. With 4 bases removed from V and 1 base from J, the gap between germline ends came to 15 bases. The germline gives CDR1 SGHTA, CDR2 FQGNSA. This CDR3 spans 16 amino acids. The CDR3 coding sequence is TGTGCCAGCAGCTCCGGGCAATATCCACGCACAGATACGCAGTATTTT. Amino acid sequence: CASSSGQYPRTDTQYF.

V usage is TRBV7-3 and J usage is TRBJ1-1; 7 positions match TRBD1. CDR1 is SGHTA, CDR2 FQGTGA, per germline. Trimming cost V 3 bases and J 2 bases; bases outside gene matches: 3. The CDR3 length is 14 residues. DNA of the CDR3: TGTGCCAGCAGCTTGACAGGGACCAACACTGAAGCTTTCTTT. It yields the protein CASSLTGTNTEAFF.